The 5 T cell receptor beta chains below were found in one sample sequenced in a study of post-analysis software for immune sequencing data (dated by TCRdb to between 2014 and 2016). Paper-wide results and their limitations: Patients showed significantly higher frequencies than controls for roughly five TRBV segments, among them TRBV5-6, TRBV5-1 and TRBV20-1.

The antigens these receptors bind are not known. Library preparation used PCR. Sequencing instrument: Illumina HiSeq 2500. To reduce PCR and sequencing biases, unique molecular identifiers were incorporated into the TCR beta cDNA libraries. TCRdb reanalyzed the raw reads on its own, using fastp at Q25 for trimming and MiXCR for clone calling, and kept in-frame beta chains. Rows with a matching CDR3 protein are joined into one entry that keeps the most common DNA and genes. For this sample the table gives roughly 670,000 distinct CDR3 sequences, of which approximately 60% were detected only once. 11% of the sample rests with the top ten. The sequenced material came from blood. Receptors originate from a girl aged 2-9 years with multiple sclerosis.

The V and J genes are TRBV6-9 and TRBJ1-5, with D perhaps matching TRBD1 (5 bases). The germline V gene has CDR1 MNHGY and CDR2 SVAAGI. The CDR3 extends over 15 amino acids. V was cut by 3 bases and J by 6 bases, with 15 bases left in between. The CDR3 DNA is TGTGCCAGCAGTTACGGTCGGGGGGTTCGTCAGCCCCAGCATTTT. This translates into CASSYGRGVRQPQHF.

This chain links TRBV4-1 with TRBJ2-7; possibly TRBD1 for D (6 bases). Trimming removed 6 bases at V and 0 bases at J, with 15 bases between. The CDR3 length is 15 residues. The germline gives CDR1 MGHRA, CDR2 YSYEKL. The CDR3 loop is CASSSLADSSYEQYF. CDR3 sequence (DNA): TGCGCCAGCAGTTCACTCGCGGACAGCTCCTACGAGCAGTACTTC.

The chain couples TRBV19 to TRBJ2-5; a weak D match, TRBD1 (5 bases). This CDR3 region has 14 residues. V was cut by 8 bases and J by 1 base, with 14 bases left in between. CDR1 and CDR2 from the germline V gene are LNHDA and SQIVND (reference sequence). The CDR3 spells CASVREEAQETQYF. Written as DNA, the CDR3 is TGTGCCAGTGTCAGGGAAGAAGCCCAAGAGACCCAGTACTTC. The full variable domain, rest sourced from reference TRBV19 and TRBJ2-5, is DGGITQSPKYLFRKEGQNVTLSCEQNLNHDAMYWYRQDPGQGLRLIYYSQIVNDFQKGDIAEGYSVSREKKESFPLTVTSAQKNPTAFYLCASVREEAQETQYFGPGTRLLVL.

The rearrangement links TRBV7-9 to TRBJ1-1; D unresolved. Germline CDR1 and CDR2: SEHNR and FQNEAQ (reference sequence). This CDR3 has 13 amino acids. Trimming took 1 base from V and 7 from J, leaving 10 bases between them. CDR3 sequence (DNA): TGTGCCAGCAGCTTAGAGCGACGGAATGAAGCTTTCTTT. It codes for CASSLERRNEAFF. Combining the CDR3 with reference TRBV7-9 and TRBJ1-1 gives the whole variable domain DTGVSQNPRHKITKRGQNVTFRCDPISEHNRLYWYRQTLGQGPEFLTYFQNEAQLEKSRLLSDRFSAERPKGSFSTLEIQRTEQGDSAMYLCASSLERRNEAFFGQGTRLTVV.

The J gene is TRBJ2-2, the V gene TRBV4-3; the D gene is possibly TRBD1 (7 bases). The CDR3 length is 15 residues. V lost 4 bases to trimming and J lost 7 bases, with 16 bases between them. Germline CDR1 LGHNA, CDR2 YSLEER. The CDR3 DNA reads TGCGCCAGCAGCCCGCGGCCAGGGGGGCGCGGGGAGCTGTTTTTT. It is translated as CASSPRPGGRGELFF.